This T cell receptor beta chain was sequenced in a study of Ad26.COV2.S vaccination and SARS-CoV-2 variants. Study observations and caveats: Measurements of TCR breadth and depth may have given underestimates of the total T cell responses. After vaccination, reports described spike-specific CD8+ and CD4+ T cell responses as showing substantial breadth. Non-spike TCR breadth did not differ much between vaccine and placebo recipients. Placebo recipients had lower spike-specific TCR breadth than vaccine recipients.

Details on this clone: Antigen specificity is unknown.

The repertoire was sequenced with immunoSEQ multiplex PCR; TCRdb's copy has only in-frame clones and lacks some. The sample lists around 140,000 clones; about nine tenths were seen once. The sequence came from a human donor who had recovered from COVID-19. The sequences come from peripheral blood, collected after recovery from COVID-19.

CDR3 DNA sequence: TGTGCCAGCAGCCCACTGTCAGGGAAGAACACTGAAGCTTTCTTT. Protein product: CASSPLSGKNTEAFF. V gene TRBV5-6 combines with J gene TRBJ1-1, with D maybe TRBD1 (5 bases). Germline V gene data show CDR1 as SGHDT and CDR2 as YYEEEE. The CDR3 runs 15 residues. Trimming removed 4 bases at V and 1 base at J, with 14 bases between.